Listed below are T cell receptor beta chains from one sample, sequenced in a study of blood T cells in healthy people across ages. TCRdb called the 5' RACE reads again in MiXCR, with one record for every CDR3 protein. The profile shows 1.5 million to 2 million distinct CDR3 sequences, around 36% of them singletons. Sample: blood. These receptor sequences come from a woman in her thirties in good health. The CDR3 runs from the conserved cysteine through the conserved F or W. A D gene is named only where the DNA matches it firmly. Rows give clone size only sometimes, using once, few, many, or a class for an expanded clone.

clone size	V gene	D gene	J gene	CDR3 DNA	CDR3 protein
few	TRBV6-1	.	TRBJ2-7	TGTGCCAGCAGTGAAGTCGGCAGTGGAGTGGAGCAGTACTTC	CASSEVGSGVEQYF
.	TRBV20-1	TRBD2	TRBJ2-3	TGCAGTGCTGGGAATTTAGCGGGAGGGCCTGGTTATGGGGATACGCAGTATTTT	CSAGNLAGGPGYGDTQYF
.	TRBV20-1	TRBD2	TRBJ2-5	TGCAGTGCTAGAGTAGCCAGCGGGGGCCTCCAAGAAACCCAGTACTTC	CSARVASGGLQETQYF
.	TRBV4-1	TRBD1	TRBJ2-7	TGCGCCAGCAGCCAAACAGGGGTGAGGGTGTACTTC	CASSQTGVRVYF
.	TRBV5-1	.	TRBJ2-2	TGCGCCAGCAGCTCTCGCGGGACTCCCTCTGGCACCGGGGAGCTGTTTTTT	CASSSRGTPSGTGELFF
.	TRBV6-1	.	TRBJ2-2	TGTGCCAGCAGTGAAGCGCCGGCCACCGGGGAGCTGTTTTTT	CASSEAPATGELFF
.	TRBV12-5	TRBD1	TRBJ2-7	TGTGCTAGTGGTACCCCGACGGACAGGTCCGGCACCTACGAGCAGTACTTC	CASGTPTDRSGTYEQYF
few	TRBV20-1	TRBD2	TRBJ2-5	TGCAGTGCTAGAGCCCCGACGGCGGGGGATCAAGAGACCCAGTACTTC	CSARAPTAGDQETQYF
.	TRBV2	TRBD1	TRBJ2-1	TGTGCCAGCAGGGGGGGGACAGGGTACTACAATGAGCAGTTCTTC	CASRGGTGYYNEQFF
.	TRBV9	.	TRBJ1-1	TGTGCCAGCAGCGTAGAGAGTTGGAACACTGAAGCTTTCTTT	CASSVESWNTEAFF
.	TRBV28	TRBD2	TRBJ2-5	TGTGCCAGCAGTTTCGGGTCTAGCGGGACAAATGAGCAGTACTTC	CASSFGSSGTNEQYF
.	TRBV7-2	TRBD1	TRBJ1-5	TGTGCCAGCAGAGAAGGGGACAGAAATCAGCCCCAGCATTTT	CASREGDRNQPQHF
.	TRBV24-1	.	TRBJ2-1	TGTGCCACCAGTGATCCTACGCTAGCGAGAGGGACCTACAATGAGCAGTTCTTC	CATSDPTLARGTYNEQFF
.	TRBV25-1	.	TRBJ1-4	TGTGCCAGCAGTGTATTGGGAAAACTGTTTTTT	CASSVLGKLFF
few	TRBV9	.	TRBJ2-1	TGTGCCAGCAGCGTTTCAGACTCCAATGAGCAGTTCTTC	CASSVSDSNEQFF
.	TRBV20-1	.	TRBJ1-1	TGCAGTGCTAGAGATCCGGGGAGATACACTGAAGCTTTCTTT	CSARDPGRYTEAFF
once	TRBV29-1	TRBD1	TRBJ2-2	TGCAGCGTTCTCGTTGGGACAGCCTTCTCCGCCACCGGGGAGCTGTTTTTT	CSVLVGTAFSATGELFF
few	TRBV5-6	.	TRBJ2-5	TGTGCCAGCAGCTTGGACGGCACTACCCAAGAGACCCAGTACTTC	CASSLDGTTQETQYF
.	TRBV4-1	.	TRBJ2-3	TGCGCCAGCAGCCTTCATCCGCGAGGGACGTACACAGATACGCAGTATTTT	CASSLHPRGTYTDTQYF
.	TRBV30	.	TRBJ2-5	TGTGCCTGGAGCGACACTCTGGGGGAGACCCAGTACTTC	CAWSDTLGETQYF
.	TRBV20-1	.	TRBJ2-5	TGCAGTGCTAGCCGGGGACCCGCCTGGGGAGAGACCCAGTACTTC	CSASRGPAWGETQYF
once	TRBV29-1	.	TRBJ1-3	TGCAGCGCCGGTGACGGTCTTGGAAACACCATATATTTT	CSAGDGLGNTIYF
few	TRBV20-1	.	TRBJ1-4	TGCAGTGCCCTGGATGGGAGTGAAAAACTGTTTTTT	CSALDGSEKLFF
.	TRBV4-1	.	TRBJ1-4	TGCGCCAGCAGCCCGAGACAGCCTAATGAAAAACTGTTTTTT	CASSPRQPNEKLFF
.	TRBV28	TRBD2	TRBJ2-5	TGTGCCAGCTCCCTTGGGGGAGGGACCCTAGAGACCCAGTACTTC	CASSLGGGTLETQYF
few	TRBV6-1	TRBD1	TRBJ1-1	TGTGCCAGCAGTGTACTTCCGGGACAGATGAACACTGAAGCTTTCTTT	CASSVLPGQMNTEAFF
.	TRBV6-1	TRBD1	TRBJ1-2	TGTGCCAGCAGTGATCGGGGCAGGGGGCGTTATGGCTACACCTTC	CASSDRGRGRYGYTF
many	TRBV5-5	.	TRBJ2-1	TGTGCCAGCAGCCCCCAGTACAATGAGCAGTTCTTC	CASSPQYNEQFF
many	TRBV7-9	.	TRBJ2-3	TGTGCCAGCAGCCGAAATGAAGGGGGGCAGTATTTT	CASSRNEGGQYF
.	TRBV4-1	.	TRBJ2-1	TGCGCCGGCAGCCAAGTGGGGACCTACAATGAGCAGTTCTTC	CAGSQVGTYNEQFF
few	TRBV4-1	.	TRBJ2-5	TGCGCCAGCAGCCAAACCTCTTCTTTAGGGTACCAAGAGACCCAGTACTTC	CASSQTSSLGYQETQYF
.	TRBV11-1	.	TRBJ2-7	TGTGCCAGCAGCTTTCTGGTGGGGGAGGCCTACGAGCAGTACTTC	CASSFLVGEAYEQYF
few	TRBV20-1	.	TRBJ1-1	TGCAGTGCTAGAGAGGGGGGAAAAGGTGCTTTCTTT	CSAREGGKGAFF
.	TRBV12-3/TRBV12-4	TRBD2	TRBJ2-5	TGTGCCAGCAGTTTAGGGACTAGCGGTTTATCGCAGTACTTC	CASSLGTSGLSQYF
few	TRBV5-1	TRBD2	TRBJ2-3	TGCGCCAGCAGCTTCACAGCGGGAGCTAGCACAGATACGCAGTATTTT	CASSFTAGASTDTQYF
.	TRBV20-1	.	TRBJ1-5	TGCAGTGCCCGGACAGTGCCGAGCAATCAGCCCCAGCATTTT	CSARTVPSNQPQHF
few	TRBV20-1	TRBD1	TRBJ1-5	TGCAGTGCAAGGCCGACAGGGGTTTTGAACCAGCCCCAGCATTTT	CSARPTGVLNQPQHF